These 25 T cell receptor beta chains were all obtained from the same sample, sequenced in a study of technical replicates of blood from several donors (dated by TCRdb to between 2016 and 2019). Libraries were built with the immunoSEQ multiplex PCR assay. TCRdb's version of the immuneACCESS table is confined to in-frame rearrangements and falls short of the full clone set. An unresolved V gene accounts for under half of the shortfall where checked; the remainder is of unknown origin. The sample yields 74,000 or so clones; around 96% were counted once. 0.3% to 0.35% of the sample rests with the top ten. Material for sequencing was T cells isolated from PBMCs. Receptors originate from a human donor in good health.

The chain couples TRBV7-2 to TRBJ2-7; TRBD2 is a possible D gene (5 bases). The CDR3 is 13 residues long. The V end was cut by 1 base, the J end by 5 bases, with 9 bases between. Germline CDR1 and CDR2: SGHTA and FQGNSA. The CDR3 DNA sequence: TGTGCCAGCAGCTTAGGACTATTCCACGAGCAGTACTTC. This gives the protein CASSLGLFHEQYF.

The rearrangement links TRBV5-4 to TRBJ1-4; 8 bases are shared with TRBD1. Germline CDR1 SGHNT, CDR2 YYREEE (reference sequence). The CDR3 sequence is 17 residues long. V dropped 0 bases and J dropped 7; count of bases not matched to a gene: 11. The CDR3, as DNA: TGTGCCAGCAGCTTGGCCTCTAGGACAGGGTTTATTGAAAAACTGTTTTTT. Translating gives CASSLASRTGFIEKLFF.

The CDR3 spells CASSLMPVYEQYF. DNA for the CDR3: TGTGCCAGCAGCTTGATGCCAGTCTACGAGCAGTACTTC. The J gene is TRBJ2-7, the V gene TRBV5-6; D ambiguous. CDR3 length equals 13 residues. Trimming took 1 base from V and 3 from J, leaving 8 bases between them. The germline V gene encodes CDR1 SGHDT and CDR2 YYEEEE.

The chain uses TRBV30 and TRBJ2-7, with D hard to call. The CDR3 length is 11 residues. V lost 2 bases, J lost 3 bases, and 5 bases lay in between. Germline V gene data show CDR1 as GTSNPN and CDR2 as SVGIG (reference sequence). The CDR3 DNA is TGTGCCTGGAGTTCCGTCTACGAGCAGTACTTC. Encoded protein: CAWSSVYEQYF.

This chain uses TRBV10-2 with TRBJ2-3; 14 bases fit TRBD2. V shed 7 bases, J shed 3 bases, and the junction held 3 bases outside the gene matches. This CDR3 comprises 15 residues. Germline CDR1 and CDR2: WSHSY and SAAADI. The CDR3 sequence: CASIGTSGRTDTQYF. Here the CDR3 DNA reads TGCGCCAGCATAGGGACTAGCGGGAGAACAGATACGCAGTATTTT.

This sequence joins TRBV29-1 and TRBJ2-7, with 7 bases aligning to TRBD1. This CDR3 is 11 amino acids long. CDR1 is SQVTM and CDR2 is ANQGSEA in the germline V gene. The ends lost 7 bases at V and 3 bases at J; junction bases unmatched: 3. The CDR3 sequence is CSAYRGYEQYF. Here the CDR3 DNA reads TGCAGCGCCTACAGGGGCTACGAGCAGTACTTC.

The chain carries TRBV10-1 and TRBJ2-3, with TRBD1 matching 7 bases. In germline, CDR1 is WNHNN, CDR2 SYGVQD (reference sequence). Trimming at V came to 4 bases and at J to 3 bases, leaving 4 bases not matched to a gene. The CDR3 is made up of 14 amino acids. The CDR3 sequence is CASSADRMTDTQYF. CDR3 nucleotide sequence: TGCGCCAGCAGTGCGGACAGGATGACAGATACGCAGTATTTT.

This clone has a single count. V gene TRBV4-1 combines with J gene TRBJ1-4; 10 nucleotides match TRBD1. The CDR3 totals 15 residues. J gave up 8 bases and V 1 base, and 4 bases lay outside the gene matches. Germline CDR1 reads MGHRA; CDR2 reads YSYEKL. CDR3 sequence reads: CASSQGTGGLEKLFF. CDR3 bases: TGCGCCAGCAGCCAAGGGACAGGGGGTCTAGAAAAACTGTTTTTT.

The chain has TRBV27 and TRBJ1-2; 7 bases map to TRBD1. This CDR3 spans 14 amino acids. CDR1 is MNHEY and CDR2 is SMNVEV in the germline V gene (reference sequence). Trimming cost V 3 bases and J 5 bases; bases outside gene matches: 6. The CDR3 is CASSLTGQSYGYTF. CDR3 bases: TGTGCCAGCAGTTTGACGGGACAGAGTTATGGCTACACCTTC.

The chain links TRBV9 to TRBJ1-1, with 9 bases identical to TRBD1. This CDR3 has 16 residues. Germline V gene lookup returns CDR1 SGDLS and CDR2 YYNGEE. Trimming at V came to 3 bases and at J to 5 bases, leaving 11 bases not matched to a gene. DNA of the CDR3: TGTGCCAGCAGCGCCCGGGACAGGGAACTTGGGACTGAAGCTTTCTTT. This codes for CASSARDRELGTEAFF.

V gene TRBV18 combines with J gene TRBJ2-1; a weak D match, TRBD1 (5 bases). This CDR3 has 14 amino acids. V was pared by 8 bases and J by 4 bases, with 15 bases between. The V gene's germline CDR1 is KGHSH and CDR2 LQKENI. This chain's CDR3 is CASIDPDKYNEQFF. Here the CDR3 DNA reads TGTGCCAGCATAGACCCGGACAAATACAATGAGCAGTTCTTC. The full variable domain, completed using reference TRBV18 and TRBJ2-1, is NAGVMQNPRHLVRRRGQEARLRCSPMKGHSHVYWYRQLPEEGLKFMVYLQKENIIDESGMPKERFSAEFPKEGPSILRIQQVVRGDSAAYFCASIDPDKYNEQFFGPGTRLTVL.

The chain couples TRBV5-1 to TRBJ2-7, with 9 bases lining up with TRBD2. Germline-derived CDR1 and CDR2 are SGHRS and YFSETQ. The CDR3 spans 15 residues. Trimming removed 0 bases from V and 6 bases from J; junction bases left unmatched: 7. The CDR3 here is CASSLDGGRAREQYF. CDR3 nucleotides: TGCGCCAGCAGCTTGGACGGCGGGAGGGCCCGCGAGCAGTACTTC.

The chain combines TRBV11-3 with TRBJ2-7, with TRBD2 as a possible D gene (6 bases). Looked up from germline, CDR1 is SGHNT and CDR2 is YENEEA. The V end lost 5 bases, the J end lost 1 base, and 15 bases lay between the germline ends. The length of the CDR3 is 15 residues. CDR3 sequence (DNA): TGTGCCAGCAGCCCTGGAGGGGTGGGATCCTACGAGCAGTACTTC. Protein product: CASSPGGVGSYEQYF.

J is TRBJ2-7 and V is TRBV4-2, with 13 bases that match TRBD2. Germline V lookup: CDR1 LGHNA, CDR2 YNFKEQ. CDR3 length: 17 residues. V was pared by 2 bases and J by 5 bases, with 9 bases of the junction left unmatched. The CDR3 loop is CASSQRLLAGGENEQYF. The CDR3 bases are TGTGCCAGCAGCCAACGGCTACTAGCGGGAGGGGAGAACGAGCAGTACTTC.

J is TRBJ2-3 and V is TRBV7-8; D call uncertain. The germline gives CDR1 SGHVS, CDR2 FQNEAQ. This CDR3 region has 12 residues. Trimming left V 8 bases short and J 0 bases short, with 6 bases between. In DNA form, the CDR3 reads TGTGCCAGCTTTCTCAGCACAGATACGCAGTATTTT. The encoded protein is CASFLSTDTQYF.

J is TRBJ2-1 and V is TRBV5-1; 9 bases map to TRBD1. Germline CDR1 and CDR2: SGHRS and YFSETQ. The junction had 5 bases not matched to a gene; V was cut back by 4 bases and J by 6 bases. The CDR3 contains 14 residues. The CDR3 spells CASSRQGGFNEQFF. CDR3 in DNA: TGCGCCAGCAGCCGACAGGGGGGCTTCAATGAGCAGTTCTTC.

The rearrangement uses TRBV10-3 and TRBJ2-3, with D unclear. The CDR3 has 16 amino acids. Germline CDR1 and CDR2: ENHRY and SYGVKD. Deletions cut 0 bases from V and 4 bases from J, with 14 bases between. As DNA, the CDR3 is TGTGCCATCAGTGAGTCTGTACCTAGTTTTGCAGATACGCAGTATTTT. Translated: CAISESVPSFADTQYF.

The genes are TRBV9 and TRBJ2-3; D might be TRBD1 (5 bases). V was clipped by 3 bases and J by 2 bases, with 16 bases between them. There are 16 residues in the CDR3. Germline assignment: CDR1 SGDLS and CDR2 YYNGEE. CDR3 residues: CASSAKGRSFTDTQYF. The CDR3 coding sequence is TGTGCCAGCAGCGCAAAGGGGCGGTCTTTCACAGATACGCAGTATTTT.

The chain uses TRBV2 and TRBJ2-7; possible D gene TRBD1, 7 bases. V was cut by 8 bases and J by 2 bases, with 16 bases left in between. The CDR3 covers 14 residues. The germline gives CDR1 SNHLY, CDR2 FYNNEI. CDR3 sequence: CASCGGQGAYEQYF. The CDR3 bases are TGTGCCAGCTGCGGAGGGCAGGGGGCCTACGAGCAGTACTTC.

The V call is TRBV15, the J call TRBJ2-3, with D possibly being TRBD2 (5 bases). V was cut by 8 bases and J by 0 bases, with 18 bases left in between. The CDR3 is made up of 16 amino acids. CDR1 and CDR2 from the germline V gene are LNHNV and YYDKDF (reference sequence). The CDR3 sequence is CATVKRTPPSTDTQYF. For the CDR3, the DNA is TGTGCCACCGTAAAAAGGACTCCCCCTAGCACAGATACGCAGTATTTT.

In nucleotides, the CDR3 is TGTGCCAGCAGCAAGACAGCCGGCAACGAGCAGTACTTC. This encodes CASSKTAGNEQYF. The chain employs TRBV11-1 and TRBJ2-7; TRBD1 is a possible D gene (5 bases). V was shortened by 5 bases and J by 5 bases, with 13 bases between the two germline ends. This CDR3 region has 13 residues. In germline, CDR1 is SGHAT, CDR2 FQDESV (reference sequence).

The gene calls are TRBV6-4 and TRBJ2-2; the D gene is possibly TRBD2 (6 bases). With 5 bases removed from V and 5 bases from J, the gap between germline ends came to 12 bases. CDR3 size: 14 residues. CDR1 and CDR2 from the germline V gene are MRHNA and SNTAGT. The CDR3 sequence is CASSIGRGTGELFF. CDR3 DNA sequence: TGTGCCAGCAGTATCGGGAGAGGGACCGGGGAGCTGTTTTTT.

The CDR3 nucleotides read TGTGCCAGCAGCTTGAATAAGAGGGAGCAGTACTTC. It yields the protein CASSLNKREQYF. The chain couples TRBV5-4 to TRBJ2-7; D uncertain. Per the germline V gene, CDR1 is SGHNT and CDR2 is YYREEE (reference sequence). The length of the CDR3 is 12 residues. Trimming took off 1 base at V and 7 bases at J, with 9 bases between the two ends.

DNA for the CDR3: TGTGCCAGCAGCTTAATAGAAGAGACCCAGTACTTC. Translation: CASSLIEETQYF. The rearrangement links TRBV5-4 to TRBJ2-5; D unresolved. CDR3 length equals 12 residues. The germline V and J ends were trimmed by 2 bases and 3 bases, with 5 bases remaining between them. Germline CDR1 reads SGHNT; CDR2 reads YYREEE (reference sequence).

The chain uses TRBV6-1 and TRBJ2-6, with 7 bases aligning to TRBD1. Germline loops: CDR1 MNHNS, CDR2 SASEGT. Germline trimming cut 4 bases from V and 0 bases from J; bases unmatched to any gene: 6. The CDR3 extends over 17 amino acids. Written as DNA, the CDR3 is TGTGCCAGCAGTGTAAGGGGGACAGCCTCTGGGGCCAACGTCCTGACTTTC. This codes for CASSVRGTASGANVLTF.